This is a list of T cell receptor beta chains from one sample in a study of T cell responses to AZD1222 COVID-19 vaccine. Produced via immunoSEQ multiplex PCR; TCRdb's table is partial and in-frame only. The sample has more than 95,000 clones, around nine tenths seen once; the top ten hold 6.5% to 7.5%. The specimen comprised peripheral blood, sampled 28 days after the second AZD1222 dose. The receptor set was obtained from an adult who received the AZD1222 COVID-19 vaccine. CDR3s include the opening cysteine and the closing phenylalanine or tryptophan. The D gene is left open where the match is weak. A row's size may be missing; if present it is once, few, many or a size class.

V gene | D gene | CDR3 length | clone size | CDR3 protein
TRBV5-5 | - | 12 | - | CASSLDSPREFF
TRBV5-4 | - | 14 | - | CASSRTRGSSEQFF
TRBV7-2 | - | 13 | - | CASSSGPGNEQFF
TRBV10-3 | - | 16 | few | CAISESSGTGNTEAFF
TRBV4-1 | - | 16 | - | CASSQPRSGPPYEQYF
TRBV7-2 | TRBD1 | 15 | - | CASSYAGGGITEAFF
TRBV6-5 | TRBD2 | 15 | - | CASSSRLAGAGEQYF
TRBV9 | - | 11 | - | CASSGRGEQYF
TRBV5-1 | - | 13 | - | CASSSGVNQPQHF
TRBV28 | - | 14 | - | CASSLDTLYQPQHF
TRBV6-5 | TRBD1 | 14 | - | CASSPPGGHQPQHF
TRBV5-4 | TRBD2 | 15 | - | CASSLRLAAHNEQFF
TRBV11-1 | - | 14 | - | CASSLWAGDTEAFF
TRBV21-1 | - | 18 | once | CASSNRDRLAYSNQPQHF
TRBV4-2 | - | 14 | - | CASSQPRDSYEQYF
TRBV5-8 | - | 15 | - | CASSYMTGRTDTQYF
TRBV24-1 | TRBD1 | 15 | - | CATSDGTGMSKPQHF
TRBV28 | - | 12 | - | CASRLPPYGYTF
TRBV5-1 | - | 13 | - | CASSLAGSTEAFF
TRBV5-1 | - | 14 | few | CASSRGEGPGGYTF
TRBV2 | TRBD2 | 15 | - | CASSEDGRGADTQYF
TRBV10-3 | TRBD1 | 15 | - | CAISGGTGTNSPLHF
TRBV14 | - | 13 | - | CASSQDAESGQYF
TRBV15 | TRBD2 | 15 | - | CATSTSGTSSYEQYF
TRBV5-1 | - | 16 | - | CASSRLQGLLAYEQYF
TRBV6-5 | - | 13 | - | CASSPDSYNEQFF
TRBV4-1 | - | 15 | - | CASSTSAQGSTEAFF
TRBV19 | - | 14 | - | CASSPGLSSYEQYF
TRBV6-5 | - | 14 | - | CASRVGTPPSEQYF
TRBV24-1 | TRBD1 | 14 | - | CATSDRRGPAEAFF
TRBV27 | TRBD1 | 13 | - | CASKGQGVYEQYF
TRBV4-3 | TRBD2 | 17 | - | CASSQDDLAGGEETQYF
TRBV24-1 | - | 13 | - | CATIGDSTDTQYF
TRBV9 | - | 14 | - | CASSVGQPQETQYF
TRBV7-2 | - | 17 | - | CASSLDHLGAGNNEQFF
TRBV6-1 | - | 16 | - | CASSGGGVASQETQYF
TRBV4-1 | - | 16 | - | CASSQVPRQLNTEAFF
TRBV28 | TRBD1 | 14 | - | CASRWGQGTGELFF
TRBV18 | TRBD2 | 16 | - | CASSPLSGSGSNEQYF
TRBV5-1 | - | 14 | - | CASSVSDANEKLFF
TRBV27 | - | 16 | once | CASSGLGGSTKNIQYF
TRBV19 | TRBD1 | 13 | - | CVTRTGSSETQYF
TRBV3-1/TRBV3-2 | - | 13 | - | CASSRGRTGTAFF
TRBV12-5 | TRBD1 | 15 | - | CASGFGSGQVDTIYF
TRBV7-9 | TRBD2 | 14 | - | CASSLSSGSREQYF
TRBV6-1 | - | 17 | - | CASSEKSAGATRYIQYF
TRBV5-1 | TRBD2 | 17 | - | CASSRLAGGPSYNEQFF
TRBV30 | - | 11 | - | CAWSVGGGLFF
TRBV28 | - | 13 | - | CASSGRGVEKLFF
TRBV4-1 | - | 16 | - | CASSQVAGGTAYEQYF
TRBV28 | TRBD1 | 16 | - | CASSPATGVDAYEQYF